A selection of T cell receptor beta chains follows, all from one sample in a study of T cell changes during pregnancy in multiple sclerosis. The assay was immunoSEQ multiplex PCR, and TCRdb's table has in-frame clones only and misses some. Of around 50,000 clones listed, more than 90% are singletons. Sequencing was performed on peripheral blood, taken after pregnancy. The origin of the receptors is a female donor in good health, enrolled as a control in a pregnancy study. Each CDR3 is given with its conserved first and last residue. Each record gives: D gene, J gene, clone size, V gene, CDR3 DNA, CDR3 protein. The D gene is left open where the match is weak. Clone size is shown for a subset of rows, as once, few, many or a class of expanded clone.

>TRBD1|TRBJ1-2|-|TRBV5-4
TGTGCCAGCGCATGGGAACAGGGGGCGGACTATGGCTACACCTTC
CASAWEQGADYGYTF
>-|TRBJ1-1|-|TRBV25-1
TGTGCCAGCAGTGCGAGCTACAGGGCAGGGAAAACTGAAGCTTTCTTT
CASSASYRAGKTEAFF
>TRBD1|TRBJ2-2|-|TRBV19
TGTGCCAGTAGATCTCGACAGGGGCTATACACCGGGGAGCTGTTTTTT
CASRSRQGLYTGELFF
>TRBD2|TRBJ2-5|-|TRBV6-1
TGTGCCAGCAGTGAAATGAAGGGTAGCGGGAGTAAACGAGAGACCCAGTACTTC
CASSEMKGSGSKRETQYF
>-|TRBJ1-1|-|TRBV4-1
TGCGCCAGCAGCCAAGATTCGAGTAACACTGAAGCTTTCTTT
CASSQDSSNTEAFF
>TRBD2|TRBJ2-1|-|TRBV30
TGTGCCCAAAACGGGGGGGGCTCCTACAATGAGCAGTTCTTC
CAQNGGGSYNEQFF
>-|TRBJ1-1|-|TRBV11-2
TGTGCCAGCATCCCTAGGGGGTCAGGCGACACTGAAGCTTTCTTT
CASIPRGSGDTEAFF
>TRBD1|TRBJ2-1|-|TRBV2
TGTGCCAGCAGACGGGACAGGGGCTATAATGAGCAGTTCTTC
CASRRDRGYNEQFF
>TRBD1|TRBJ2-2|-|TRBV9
TGTGCCAGCAGCTTTCGCCTTCCGAGGGGGCCTACCGGGGAGCTGTTTTTT
CASSFRLPRGPTGELFF
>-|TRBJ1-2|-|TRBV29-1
TGCAGCGTTGACATCGGCAGGCCAATCTATGGCTACACCTTC
CSVDIGRPIYGYTF
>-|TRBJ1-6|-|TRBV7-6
TGTGCCAGCAGCTTAACGGAAACAGGGACGACCTATAATTCACCCCTCCACTTT
CASSLTETGTTYNSPLHF
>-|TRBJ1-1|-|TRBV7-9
TGTGCCAGCAGCCAGGGGAGAGTGAACACTGAAGCTTTCTTT
CASSQGRVNTEAFF
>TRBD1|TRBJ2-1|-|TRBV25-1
TGTGCCAGCACCGGACAGGGAGTAAGGAATGAGCAGTTCTTC
CASTGQGVRNEQFF
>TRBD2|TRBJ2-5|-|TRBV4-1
TGCGCCAGCAGCCAAGAGGGGACTAGCGGGGATGGGGAGACCCAGTACTTC
CASSQEGTSGDGETQYF
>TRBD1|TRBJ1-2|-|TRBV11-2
TGTGCCAGCAGCTTGACAGGGGCATATGGCTACACCTTC
CASSLTGAYGYTF
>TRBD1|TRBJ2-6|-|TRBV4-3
TGCGCCAGCAGCCAAGCACAGGGGGATGGGGCCAACGTCCTGACTTTC
CASSQAQGDGANVLTF
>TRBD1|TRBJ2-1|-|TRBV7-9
TGTGCCAGCAGCTTTACAGGGGATTACTCCTACAATGAGCAGTTCTTC
CASSFTGDYSYNEQFF
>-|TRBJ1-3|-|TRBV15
TGTGCCACCAGCAGAGGCGGGAGTCGGGGAAACACCATATATTTT
CATSRGGSRGNTIYF
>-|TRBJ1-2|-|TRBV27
TGTGCCAGCAGGGTGCGGGAGTCCTACATATATGGCTACACCTTC
CASRVRESYIYGYTF
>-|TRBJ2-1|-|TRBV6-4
TGTGCCAGCAGTGACTCTGGGGGCCGCGGGGAGCAGTTCTTC
CASSDSGGRGEQFF
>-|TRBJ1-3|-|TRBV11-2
TGTGCCAGCAGCTTATCTACCGGAAACACCATATATTTT
CASSLSTGNTIYF
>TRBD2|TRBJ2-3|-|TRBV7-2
TGTGCCAGCAGCCCCCACGGAGCGGGAGGGCCCACAGATACGCAGTATTTT
CASSPHGAGGPTDTQYF
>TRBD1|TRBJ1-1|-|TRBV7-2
TGTGCCAGCAGCTCCCGGACAGGGACTGAAGCTTTCTTT
CASSSRTGTEAFF
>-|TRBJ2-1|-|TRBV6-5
TGTGCCAGCAGTAAACTAGATGAGCAGTTCTTC
CASSKLDEQFF
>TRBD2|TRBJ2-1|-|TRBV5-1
TGCGCCAGCAGCTTGGACGGGAGGGTGATGAATGAGCAGTTCTTC
CASSLDGRVMNEQFF
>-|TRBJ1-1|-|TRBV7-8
TGTGCCAGCAGCTTGGGGAGGGCCAACACTGAAGCTTTCTTT
CASSLGRANTEAFF
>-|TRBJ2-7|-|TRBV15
TGTGCCACCAGCAGAGACGAAGTTGGGCGGCAGTACTTC
CATSRDEVGRQYF
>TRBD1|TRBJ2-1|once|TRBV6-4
TGTGCCAGCAAACGGGACAGCTCCTACAATGAGCAGTTCTTC
CASKRDSSYNEQFF
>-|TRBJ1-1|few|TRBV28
TGTGCCACCCTTACTAACACTGAAGCTTTCTTT
CATLTNTEAFF